The T cell receptor beta chain under discussion was sequenced for a study of patients and donors after allogeneic stem cell transplantation. V was pared by 5 bases and J by 3 bases, with 16 bases of the junction left unmatched. Germline V gene lookup returns CDR1 SGHAT and CDR2 FQDESV (reference sequence). This CDR3 comprises 18 residues. TCRdb independently ran MiXCR on the RT-PCR reads; one entry per CDR3 protein. Seen here are about 960,000 distinct CDR3 sequences, roughly 17% observed once, and the top ten hold around 6%. The TCR originated in a human donor who was either an allogeneic HSCT recipient or a stem cell or donor lymphocyte infusion donor (not recorded which). It is not recorded whose cells these are; they may come from a transplant donor. This chain connects TRBV11-1 to TRBJ1-2; 9 bases are a match to TRBD1. Source material: blood, either unsorted or a sorted T cell fraction (not recorded which). In nucleotides, the CDR3 is TGTGCCAGCAGCCCCCGCGCGAGTCGGGACAGGGCGGACTATGGCTACACCTTC. Encoded protein: CASSPRASRDRADYGYTF.